The 4 T cell receptor beta chains reported below all come from one sample, sequenced in a study of T cell responses to AZD1222 COVID-19 vaccine. Sequencing used immunoSEQ multiplex PCR; TCRdb keeps in-frame clones, though not all of them. The repertoire holds over 150,000 clones, with around 87% as singletons. Source: peripheral blood, taken on day 0 of AZD1222 vaccination. All receptors derive from an adult in good health.

DNA for the CDR3: TGTGCCAGCAGCTACACCGGGACGGGAGGTGAAAAACTGTTTTTT. Amino acids: CASSYTGTGGEKLFF. The genes are TRBV5-8 and TRBJ1-4; possibly TRBD1 for D (5 bases). CDR3 size: 15 residues. Germline assignment: CDR1 SGHTS and CDR2 YDEGEE. The V end lost 3 bases, the J end lost 7 bases, and 16 bases lay between the germline ends.

The V gene is TRBV30, the J gene TRBJ2-7; TRBD2 aligns across 10 bases. Germline assignment: CDR1 GTSNPN and CDR2 SVGIG (reference sequence). The CDR3 sequence is 15 residues long. Trimming removed 2 bases from V and 6 bases from J; junction bases left unmatched: 10. CDR3 sequence (DNA): TGTGCCTGGAGTCCTACTAGCGGGATCTTCCCCGAGCAGTACTTC. Its protein is CAWSPTSGIFPEQYF.

Notes on this clone: Sequence at one end of the junction differs from germline and may be a read error. The V gene is TRBV27, the J gene TRBJ1-1; the match to TRBD1 covers 10 bases. The V gene's germline CDR1 is MNHEY and CDR2 SMNVEV (reference sequence). The CDR3 extends over 14 amino acids. In DNA, the CDR3 is TGTGCCAGCAGCCCGGGACAGGGGAACCCTGAAGCTTTCTTT. This codes for CASSPGQGNPEAFF.

A word on this clone: This specimen includes other DNA sequences encoding the same CDR3. This chain connects TRBV11-2 to TRBJ1-5, with 7 nucleotides matching TRBD1. V was pared by 5 bases and J by 4 bases, with 8 bases of the junction left unmatched. The CDR3 sequence is 15 residues long. The germline gives CDR1 SGHAT, CDR2 FQNNGV. The CDR3 sequence is CASSREGAGNQPQHF. CDR3 in DNA: TGTGCCAGCAGCCGAGAGGGGGCAGGAAATCAGCCCCAGCATTTT.